A single T cell receptor (beta chain) is shown here with its context. The antigen is unknown. The source of the sample is a study of graft-versus-host responses after intestinal transplantation. Study at large: Recipients had multivisceral, liver-intestinal, or isolated intestinal transplants. Uniformly, recipients were administered anti-thymocyte globulin induction with subsequent tacrolimus and steroids for approximately three years.

Sequencing used immunoSEQ multiplex PCR; TCRdb keeps in-frame clones, though not all of them. The sample shows around 40,000 clones, approximately 95% of them seen only once. This receptor was obtained from a human donor who was the organ donor for an intestinal transplant. Here the sequenced sample was unstimulated CD8+ T cells sorted from spleen or lymph node cells, taken before transplant.

The CDR3 sequence is CASSSDLLSNYGYTF. CDR3 coding DNA: TGCGCCAGCAGCTCGGACCTACTCTCTAACTATGGCTACACCTTC. This chain uses TRBV5-1 with TRBJ1-2; D call uncertain. Germline V lookup: CDR1 SGHRS, CDR2 YFSETQ. The CDR3 loop spans 15 amino acids. V was trimmed by 3 bases and J by 0 bases, leaving 12 bases between them.